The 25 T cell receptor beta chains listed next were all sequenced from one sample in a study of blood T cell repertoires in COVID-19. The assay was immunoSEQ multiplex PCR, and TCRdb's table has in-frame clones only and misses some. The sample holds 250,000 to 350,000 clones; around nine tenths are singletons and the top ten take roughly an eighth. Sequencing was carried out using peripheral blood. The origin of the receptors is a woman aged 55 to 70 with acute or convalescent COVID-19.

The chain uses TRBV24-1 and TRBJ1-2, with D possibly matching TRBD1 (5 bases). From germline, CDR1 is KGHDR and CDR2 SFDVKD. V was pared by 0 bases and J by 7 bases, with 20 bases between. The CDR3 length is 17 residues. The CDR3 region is CATSDLGEQGSWCGYTF. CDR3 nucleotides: TGTGCCACCAGTGATTTGGGAGAGCAGGGAAGTTGGTGTGGCTACACCTTC.

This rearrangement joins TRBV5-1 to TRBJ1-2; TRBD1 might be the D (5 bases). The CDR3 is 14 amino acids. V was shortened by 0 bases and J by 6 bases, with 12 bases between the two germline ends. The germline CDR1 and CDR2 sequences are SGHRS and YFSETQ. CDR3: CASSLDRGIDGYTF. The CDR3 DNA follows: TGCGCCAGCAGCTTGGATCGGGGGATTGATGGCTACACCTTC.

The CDR3 coding sequence is TGTGCCAGCAGCTTAGAGACAGCTAACTATGGCTACACCTTC. Translation: CASSLETANYGYTF. The rearrangement links TRBV7-9 to TRBJ1-2; perhaps TRBD1 as D (5 bases). Trimming removed 1 base at V and 0 bases at J, with 6 bases between. The CDR3 sequence is 14 residues long. Germline V lookup: CDR1 SEHNR, CDR2 FQNEAQ (reference sequence).

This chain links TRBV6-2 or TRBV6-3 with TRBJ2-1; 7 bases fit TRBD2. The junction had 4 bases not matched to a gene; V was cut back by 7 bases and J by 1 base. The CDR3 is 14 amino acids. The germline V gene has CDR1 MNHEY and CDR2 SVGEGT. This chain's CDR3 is CASTPGGSYNEQFF. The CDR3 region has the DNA TGTGCCAGCACCCCCGGGGGGTCCTACAATGAGCAGTTCTTC.

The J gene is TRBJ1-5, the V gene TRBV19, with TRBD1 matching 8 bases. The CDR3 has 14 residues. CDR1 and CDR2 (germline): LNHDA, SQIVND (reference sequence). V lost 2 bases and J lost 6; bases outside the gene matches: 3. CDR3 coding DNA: TGTGCCAGTAGTATACAGGGGGCAAGTCAGCCCCAGCATTTT. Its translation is CASSIQGASQPQHF.

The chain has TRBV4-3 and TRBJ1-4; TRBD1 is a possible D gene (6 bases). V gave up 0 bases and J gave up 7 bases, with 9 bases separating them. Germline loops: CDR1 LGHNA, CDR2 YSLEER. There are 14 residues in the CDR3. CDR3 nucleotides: TGCGCCAGCAGCCAAGATTGGACAGCTGAAAAACTGTTTTTT. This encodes CASSQDWTAEKLFF.

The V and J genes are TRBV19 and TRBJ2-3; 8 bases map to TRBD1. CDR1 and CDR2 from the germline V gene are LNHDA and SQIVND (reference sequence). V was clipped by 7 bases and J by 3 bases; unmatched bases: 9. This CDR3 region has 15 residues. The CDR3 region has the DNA TGTGCCAGTACCGCCGGCAGGGGGCAGACAGATACGCAGTATTTT. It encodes CASTAGRGQTDTQYF.

For the CDR3, the DNA is TGTGCAAGTCGCTTAGCGGGGCGGGAGGGCCAGGGTGCTAGCACAGATACGCAGTATTTT. It codes for CASRLAGREGQGASTDTQYF. The chain links TRBV12-2 to TRBJ2-3; whether TRBD2, the table's D call, matches the DNA was not checked. TRBV12-2 is a recognized pseudogene. The CDR3 has 20 residues.

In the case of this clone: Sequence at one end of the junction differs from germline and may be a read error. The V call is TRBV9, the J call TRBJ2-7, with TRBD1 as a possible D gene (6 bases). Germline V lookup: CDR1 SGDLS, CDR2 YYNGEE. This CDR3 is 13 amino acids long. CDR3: CASSAGGRGNFHF. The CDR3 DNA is TGTGCCAGCAGCGCTGGGGGCAGGGGCAATTTTCACTTC.

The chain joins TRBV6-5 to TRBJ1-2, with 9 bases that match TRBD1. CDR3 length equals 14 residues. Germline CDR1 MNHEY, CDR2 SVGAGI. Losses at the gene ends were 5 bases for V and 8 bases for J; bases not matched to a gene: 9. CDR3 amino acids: CASSLGGTGPGYTF. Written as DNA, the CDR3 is TGTGCCAGCAGTCTTGGGGGGACAGGGCCCGGCTACACCTTC.

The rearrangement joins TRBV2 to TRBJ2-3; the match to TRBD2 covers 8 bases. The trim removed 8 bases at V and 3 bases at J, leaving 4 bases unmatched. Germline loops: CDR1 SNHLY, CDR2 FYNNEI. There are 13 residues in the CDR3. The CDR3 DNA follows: TGTGCCAGCCGGAGCGGGAGAACAGATACGCAGTATTTT. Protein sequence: CASRSGRTDTQYF.

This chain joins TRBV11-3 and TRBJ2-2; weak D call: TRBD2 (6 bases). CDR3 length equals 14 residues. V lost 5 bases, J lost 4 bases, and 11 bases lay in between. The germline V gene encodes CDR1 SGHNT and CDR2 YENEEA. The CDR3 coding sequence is TGTGCCAGCAGCGAGGGGACTCGCACCGGGGAGCTGTTTTTT. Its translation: CASSEGTRTGELFF.

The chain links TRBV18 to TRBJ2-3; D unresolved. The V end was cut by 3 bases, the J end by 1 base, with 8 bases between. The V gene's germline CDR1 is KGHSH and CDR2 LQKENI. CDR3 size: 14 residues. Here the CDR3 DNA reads TGTGCCAGCTCACCCCCGTCGGGCACAGATACGCAGTATTTT. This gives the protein CASSPPSGTDTQYF.

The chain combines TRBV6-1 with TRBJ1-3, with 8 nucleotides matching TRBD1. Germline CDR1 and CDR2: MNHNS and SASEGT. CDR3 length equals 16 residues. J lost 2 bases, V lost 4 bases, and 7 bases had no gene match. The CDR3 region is CASSADGQGTGNTIYF. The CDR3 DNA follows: TGTGCCAGCAGTGCAGACGGACAGGGAACTGGAAACACCATATATTTT.

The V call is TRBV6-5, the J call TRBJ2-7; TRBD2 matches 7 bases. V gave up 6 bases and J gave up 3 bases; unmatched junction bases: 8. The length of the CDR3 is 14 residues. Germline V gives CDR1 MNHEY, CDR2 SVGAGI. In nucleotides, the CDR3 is TGTGCCAGCAGGGGGTATAGCGGGTTCTACGAGCAGTACTTC. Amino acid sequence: CASRGYSGFYEQYF.

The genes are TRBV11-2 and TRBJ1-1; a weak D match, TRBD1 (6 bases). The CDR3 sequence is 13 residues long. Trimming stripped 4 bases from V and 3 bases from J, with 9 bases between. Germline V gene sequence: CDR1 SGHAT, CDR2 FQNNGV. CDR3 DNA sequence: TGTGCCAGCAGCTCTCAGGGGTACACTGAAGCTTTCTTT. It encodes CASSSQGYTEAFF.

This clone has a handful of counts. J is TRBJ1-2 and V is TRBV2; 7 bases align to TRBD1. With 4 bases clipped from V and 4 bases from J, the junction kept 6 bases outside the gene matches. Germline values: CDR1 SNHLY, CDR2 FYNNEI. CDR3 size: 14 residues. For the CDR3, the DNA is TGTGCCAGCAGTGCGACAGGGCTGGGCTATGGCTACACCTTC. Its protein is CASSATGLGYGYTF.

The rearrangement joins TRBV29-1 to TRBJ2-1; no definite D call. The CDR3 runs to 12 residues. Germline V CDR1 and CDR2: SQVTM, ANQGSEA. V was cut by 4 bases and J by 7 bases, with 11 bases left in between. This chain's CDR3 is CSVGEARNEQFF. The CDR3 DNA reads TGCAGCGTTGGAGAAGCCAGGAATGAGCAGTTCTTC.

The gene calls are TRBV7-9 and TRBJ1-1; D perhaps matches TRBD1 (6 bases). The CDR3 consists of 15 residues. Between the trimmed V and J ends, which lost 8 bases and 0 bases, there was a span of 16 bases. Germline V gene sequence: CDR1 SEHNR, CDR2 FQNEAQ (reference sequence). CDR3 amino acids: CASGPSGHMNTEAFF. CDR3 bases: TGTGCCAGCGGGCCTTCGGGACATATGAACACTGAAGCTTTCTTT. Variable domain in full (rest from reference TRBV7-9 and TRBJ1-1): DTGVSQNPRHKITKRGQNVTFRCDPISEHNRLYWYRQTLGQGPEFLTYFQNEAQLEKSRLLSDRFSAERPKGSFSTLEIQRTEQGDSAMYLCASGPSGHMNTEAFFGQGTRLTVV.

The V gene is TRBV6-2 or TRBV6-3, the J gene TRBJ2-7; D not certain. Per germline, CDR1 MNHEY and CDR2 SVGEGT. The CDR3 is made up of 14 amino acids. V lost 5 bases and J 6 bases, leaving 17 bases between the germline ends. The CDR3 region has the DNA TGTGCCAGCAGTACACTACAAACGAAGCGCGAGCAGTACTTC. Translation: CASSTLQTKREQYF.

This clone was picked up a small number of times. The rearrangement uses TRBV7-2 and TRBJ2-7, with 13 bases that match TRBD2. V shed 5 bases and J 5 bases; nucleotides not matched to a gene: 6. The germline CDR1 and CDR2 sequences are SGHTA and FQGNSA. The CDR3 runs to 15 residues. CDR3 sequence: CASSARTSGSNEQYF. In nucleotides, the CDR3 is TGTGCCAGCAGCGCCCGGACTAGCGGGAGCAACGAGCAGTACTTC.

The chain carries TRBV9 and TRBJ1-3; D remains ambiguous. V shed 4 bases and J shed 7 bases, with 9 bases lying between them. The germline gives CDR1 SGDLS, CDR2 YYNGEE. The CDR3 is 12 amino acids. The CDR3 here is CASSPGGNTIYF. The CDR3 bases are TGTGCCAGCAGCCCAGGTGGCAACACCATATATTTT.

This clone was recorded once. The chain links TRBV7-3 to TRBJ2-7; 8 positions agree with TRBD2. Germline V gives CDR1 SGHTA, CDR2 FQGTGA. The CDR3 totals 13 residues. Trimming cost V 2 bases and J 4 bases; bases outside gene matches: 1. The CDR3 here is CASSLQREYEQYF. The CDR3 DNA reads TGTGCCAGCAGCTTACAGCGGGAGTACGAGCAGTACTTC. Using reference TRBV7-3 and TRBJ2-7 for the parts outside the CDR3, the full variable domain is GAGVSQTPSNKVTEKGKYVELRCDPISGHTALYWYRQSLGQGPEFLIYFQGTGAADDSGLPNDRFFAVRPEGSVSTLKIQRTERGDSAVYLCASSLQREYEQYFGPGTRLTVT.

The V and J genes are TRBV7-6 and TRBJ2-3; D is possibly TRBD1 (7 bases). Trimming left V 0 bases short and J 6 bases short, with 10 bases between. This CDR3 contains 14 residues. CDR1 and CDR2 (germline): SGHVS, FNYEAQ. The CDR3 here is CASSLAPGGDTQYF. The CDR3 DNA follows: TGTGCCAGCAGCTTAGCGCCAGGGGGGGATACGCAGTATTTT.

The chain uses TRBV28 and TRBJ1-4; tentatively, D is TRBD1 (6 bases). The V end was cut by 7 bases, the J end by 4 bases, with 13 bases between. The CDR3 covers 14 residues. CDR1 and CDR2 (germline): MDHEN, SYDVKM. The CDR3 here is CASTGQNINEKLFF. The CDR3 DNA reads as TGTGCCAGCACTGGACAGAACATTAATGAAAAACTGTTTTTT.